This entry is about one T cell receptor beta chain. CDR1 SGDLS and CDR2 YYNGEE come from the germline V gene. The V end was cut by 0 bases, the J end by 3 bases, with 13 bases between. The CDR3 has 15 residues. The data derive from a study of T cells in Graves' hyperthyroidism and ophthalmopathy. Amplified TCR beta CDR3 regions came from RNA transcripts. Carried out on the TCR CDR3, a first-round RT-PCR used the HTBI primer set. Using its own MiXCR run on the multiplex PCR reads, TCRdb lists one record per CDR3 protein. Here the sample spans fewer than 800,000 distinct CDR3 sequences, approximately 16% being singletons.

The chain has TRBV9 and TRBJ2-7; D may be TRBD2 (5 bases). This clonotype was sampled from a man aged 18 to 29 with Graves' hyperthyroidism. The sequenced sample consisted of blood. The CDR3 is CASSVAPGISYEQYF. CDR3 DNA: TGTGCCAGCAGCGTAGCCCCGGGAATAAGCTACGAGCAGTACTTC.